These 18 T cell receptor beta chains originate from one sample sequenced in a study of blood T cell repertoires in COVID-19. Some clones are missing from TCRdb's copy, which holds only in-frame ones; the method was immunoSEQ multiplex PCR. The sample contains approximately 100,000 clones, about 80% of which appear only once. Material: peripheral blood. Receptors were obtained from a man aged 55 to 70 with acute or convalescent COVID-19.

This clone was recorded only once. The chain recombines TRBV6-5 with TRBJ1-1; D is unclear. CDR3 size: 15 residues. The ends were cut back, 1 base at V and 0 bases at J, with 9 bases in the middle. Per germline, CDR1 MNHEY and CDR2 SVGAGI. The CDR3 nucleotides are TGTGCCAGCAGTTACTATCGGAGCCTGAACACTGAAGCTTTCTTT. Protein: CASSYYRSLNTEAFF.

The chain joins TRBV4-2 to TRBJ1-3; D remains unclear. The V gene's germline CDR1 is LGHNA and CDR2 YNFKEQ. This CDR3 has 17 amino acids. V was clipped by 0 bases and J by 0 bases, with 12 bases between them. Here the CDR3 reads CASSQEPTVASGNTIYF. For the CDR3, the DNA is TGTGCCAGCAGCCAAGAGCCCACAGTTGCCTCTGGAAACACCATATATTTT.

This chain links TRBV14 with TRBJ2-1, with TRBD2 matching over 7 bases. CDR1 SGHDN and CDR2 FVKESK come from the germline V gene. CDR3 size: 14 residues. V trimming: 1 base; J trimming: 7 bases; junction bases outside the gene matches: 4. DNA of the CDR3: TGTGCCAGCAGCCAAGCGGGGGGTTGGAATGAGCAGTTCTTC. It specifies CASSQAGGWNEQFF.

The V gene is TRBV7-2, the J gene TRBJ1-1; no firm D call. Germline values: CDR1 SGHTA, CDR2 FQGNSA. V lost 1 base and J lost 10, with 16 bases in between. The CDR3 runs to 14 residues. The CDR3 region is CASSLEGGRRAAFF. The CDR3 DNA follows: TGTGCCAGCAGCTTAGAGGGCGGTCGGAGGGCAGCTTTCTTT.

The chain uses TRBV30 and TRBJ2-3, with 8 bases identical to TRBD2. The CDR3 length is 14 residues. Losses at the gene ends were 5 bases for V and 3 bases for J; bases not matched to a gene: 7. Germline assignment: CDR1 GTSNPN and CDR2 SVGIG (reference sequence). The CDR3 here is CAWGGTSLTDTQYF. The CDR3 nucleotides read TGTGCCTGGGGGGGGACTAGTCTAACAGATACGCAGTATTTT.

The V call is TRBV28, the J call TRBJ2-5; the D is unclear. CDR3 length equals 14 residues. Trimming pared 10 bases from V and 1 base from J, leaving 16 bases between. The germline V gene encodes CDR1 MDHEN and CDR2 SYDVKM. DNA for the CDR3: TGTGCCATCAAAAGAGGTGGTATCCAAGAGACCCAGTACTTC. Amino acid sequence: CAIKRGGIQETQYF.

The genes are TRBV6-2 or TRBV6-3 and TRBJ2-1; 10 bases line up with TRBD2. Germline values: CDR1 MNHEY, CDR2 SVGEGT. V lost 5 bases, J lost 4 bases, and 2 bases stayed unmatched. This CDR3 has 14 residues. CDR3 nucleotides: TGTGCCAGCAGTGGACTAGCGGTATACAATGAGCAGTTCTTC. Protein product: CASSGLAVYNEQFF.

This clone was observed a few times. The V call is TRBV19, the J call TRBJ2-7; 7 nucleotides agree with TRBD2. Losses at the gene ends were 3 bases for V and 5 bases for J; bases not matched to a gene: 7. In germline, CDR1 is LNHDA, CDR2 SQIVND (reference sequence). The CDR3 is 14 amino acids. The CDR3, as DNA: TGTGCCAGTAGTATTGTGCCGGGAGGCCACGAGCAGTACTTC. This gives the protein CASSIVPGGHEQYF.

CDR3 residues: CASSLFRGSSDEKLFF. The DNA of the CDR3 is TGTGCCAGCAGCTTATTTCGAGGGTCCAGTGATGAAAAACTGTTTTTT. The gene calls are TRBV7-9 and TRBJ1-4; D is uncertain. The CDR3 is 16 residues long. Trimming stripped 2 bases from V and 6 bases from J, with 16 bases between. Germline-derived CDR1 and CDR2 are SEHNR and FQNEAQ (reference sequence).

The chain recombines TRBV24-1 with TRBJ1-3; TRBD1 matches at 8 bases. The CDR3 is made up of 16 amino acids. The trim removed 4 bases at V and 0 bases at J, leaving 4 bases unmatched. From germline, CDR1 is KGHDR and CDR2 SFDVKD. The CDR3 sequence: CATSDPGGSSGNTIYF. The CDR3 nucleotides are TGTGCCACCAGTGACCCAGGGGGCAGCTCTGGAAACACCATATATTTT.

CDR3 region: CASSTWTGGNIGYTF. Written as DNA, the CDR3 is TGTGCCAGTAGTACCTGGACAGGGGGAAACATTGGCTACACCTTC. The V gene is TRBV19, the J gene TRBJ1-2; 10 bases are a match to TRBD1. Germline CDR1 is LNHDA and CDR2 is SQIVND (reference sequence). V gave up 4 bases and J gave up 7 bases; unmatched junction bases: 9. CDR3 size: 15 residues.

The gene calls are TRBV5-6 and TRBJ1-2; 8 bases align to TRBD1. The trim removed 0 bases at V and 4 bases at J, leaving 8 bases unmatched. Germline loops: CDR1 SGHDT, CDR2 YYEEEE. CDR3 size: 16 residues. CDR3 sequence reads: CASSLVQGASLYGYTF. In DNA, the CDR3 is TGTGCCAGCAGCTTGGTTCAGGGGGCCTCCCTCTATGGCTACACCTTC.

This clone was counted a few times. The chain links TRBV19 to TRBJ1-1; D remains unclear. Germline CDR1 and CDR2: LNHDA and SQIVND (reference sequence). Trimming stripped 7 bases from V and 1 base from J, with 4 bases between. The CDR3 runs 11 residues. The CDR3 region is CASTQNTEAFF. The CDR3 nucleotides are TGTGCCAGTACCCAGAACACTGAAGCTTTCTTT.

This clone was counted between two and nine times. The chain combines TRBV19 with TRBJ2-1, with no clear D. The V end lost 5 bases, the J end lost 4 bases, and 9 bases lay between the germline ends. The V gene's germline CDR1 is LNHDA and CDR2 SQIVND (reference sequence). The CDR3 is 13 residues long. CDR3 bases: TGTGCCAGTAGTCCGGCAGGTTACAATGAGCAGTTCTTC. Translation: CASSPAGYNEQFF. The complete variable domain, with remaining parts taken from reference TRBV19 and TRBJ2-1, reads DGGITQSPKYLFRKEGQNVTLSCEQNLNHDAMYWYRQDPGQGLRLIYYSQIVNDFQKGDIAEGYSVSREKKESFPLTVTSAQKNPTAFYLCASSPAGYNEQFFGPGTRLTVL.

This rearrangement joins TRBV25-1 to TRBJ1-2; D perhaps matches TRBD1 (6 bases). The V and J ends lost 7 bases and 2 bases respectively, with 17 bases between them. This CDR3 contains 15 residues. Germline V gene lookup returns CDR1 MGHDK and CDR2 SYGVNS. The CDR3 spells CASIGQGIWNYGYTF. CDR3 coding DNA: TGTGCCAGCATTGGCCAGGGGATTTGGAACTATGGCTACACCTTC.

The J gene is TRBJ2-1, the V gene TRBV6-5; TRBD1 matches 8 bases. With 6 bases clipped from V and 1 base from J, the junction kept 2 bases outside the gene matches. Germline-derived CDR1 and CDR2 are MNHEY and SVGAGI. The CDR3 is 14 residues long. CDR3 nucleotide sequence: TGTGCCAGCAGAACAGGGGGGTCCTACAATGAGCAGTTCTTC. Its translation: CASRTGGSYNEQFF.

The rearrangement links TRBV5-1 to TRBJ2-7; 9 bases agree with TRBD1. Germline CDR1 reads SGHRS; CDR2 reads YFSETQ. The CDR3 consists of 15 residues. Losses at the gene ends were 0 bases for V and 2 bases for J; bases not matched to a gene: 3. The CDR3 sequence is CASSLVGDRAYEQYF. CDR3 sequence (DNA): TGCGCCAGCAGCTTGGTCGGGGACAGGGCCTACGAGCAGTACTTC.

V and J are TRBV19 and TRBJ2-4, with 8 positions matching TRBD1. CDR1 and CDR2 from the germline V gene are LNHDA and SQIVND (reference sequence). The CDR3 is made up of 16 amino acids. With V trimmed by 3 bases and J by 2 bases, 6 bases remained unmatched. The CDR3 DNA reads as TGTGCCAGTAGTATGTGGACAGGGATGCCCAAAAACATTCAGTACTTC. This encodes CASSMWTGMPKNIQYF.